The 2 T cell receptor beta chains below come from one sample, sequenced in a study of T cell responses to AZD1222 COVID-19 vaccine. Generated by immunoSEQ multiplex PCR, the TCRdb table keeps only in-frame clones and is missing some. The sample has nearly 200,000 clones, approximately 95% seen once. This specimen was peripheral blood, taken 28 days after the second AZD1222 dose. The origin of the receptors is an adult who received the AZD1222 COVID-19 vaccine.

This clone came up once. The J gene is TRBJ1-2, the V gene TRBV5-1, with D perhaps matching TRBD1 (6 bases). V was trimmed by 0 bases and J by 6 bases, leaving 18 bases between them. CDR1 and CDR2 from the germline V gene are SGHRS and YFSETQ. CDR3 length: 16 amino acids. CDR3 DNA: TGCGCCAGCAGCTTGGTATCGAACAGGGTTGGTGATGGCTACACCTTC. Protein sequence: CASSLVSNRVGDGYTF.

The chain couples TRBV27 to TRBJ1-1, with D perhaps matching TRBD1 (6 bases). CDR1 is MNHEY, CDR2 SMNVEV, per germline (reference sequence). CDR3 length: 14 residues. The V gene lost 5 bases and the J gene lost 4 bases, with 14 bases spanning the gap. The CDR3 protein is CASSPQGLGTEAFF. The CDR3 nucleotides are TGTGCCAGCAGTCCACAGGGCCTTGGCACTGAAGCTTTCTTT.